A selection of T cell receptor beta chains follows, all from one sample in a study of regulatory T cells in long-lasting Graves disease. TCRdb fed the multiplex PCR reads into MiXCR, producing one record per CDR3 protein. The sample yields a few hundred thousand distinct CDR3 sequences, about 10% seen once. These data were also filed under a second study, of T cells in Graves' hyperthyroidism and ophthalmopathy.

The source material was peripheral blood mononuclear cells (PBMCs), sampled at new diagnosis, from a patient treated with antithyroid drugs. The receptors originated from a woman aged 18 to 35 with Graves disease. The CDR3 runs from the conserved cysteine through the conserved F or W. The D gene is left open where the match is weak. Clone size is shown for a subset of rows, as once, few, many or a class of expanded clone.

TRBJ1-5 | NA | TRBV20-1 | NA | CSAEPTFGGQPQHF | TGCAGTGCGGAGCCTACCTTCGGCGGTCAGCCCCAGCATTTT
TRBJ2-2 | many | TRBV7-2 | NA | CASSSRRTLNTGELFF | TGTGCCAGCAGCTCCCGAAGGACCCTCAACACCGGGGAGCTGTTTTTT
TRBJ1-2 | many | TRBV28 | NA | CASTVTALPSGYTF | TGTGCCAGCACGGTAACGGCCCTTCCTTCTGGCTACACCTTC
TRBJ2-1 | many | TRBV27 | NA | CASSLSPGAGNEQFF | TGTGCCAGCAGTTTATCCCCGGGAGCGGGCAATGAGCAGTTCTTC
TRBJ2-4 | few | TRBV7-2 | TRBD1 | CASSPWDRGLGYIQYF | TGTGCCAGCAGCCCGTGGGACAGGGGGTTAGGTTACATTCAGTACTTC
TRBJ2-5 | many | TRBV20-1 | NA | CSVLRGQRETQYF | TGCAGTGTCCTAAGAGGACAGCGAGAGACCCAGTACTTC
TRBJ1-1 | few | TRBV18 | NA | CASSFFGGSRTEAFF | TGTGCCAGCTCCTTCTTCGGAGGATCCCGCACTGAAGCTTTCTTT
TRBJ2-1 | NA | TRBV24-1 | TRBD2 | CATSPPATDREAVDEQFF | TGTGCCACCAGTCCACCAGCAACTGATCGGGAGGCCGTGGATGAGCAGTTCTTC
TRBJ2-1 | few | TRBV24-1 | TRBD2 | CATSDLRAGRGRADEQFF | TGTGCCACCAGTGATTTGCGGGCGGGGCGAGGGAGGGCCGATGAGCAGTTCTTC
TRBJ1-2 | many | TRBV6-7 | NA | CASIPGPALYGYTF | TGTGCCAGCATACCGGGACCCGCGCTCTATGGCTACACCTTC
TRBJ1-1 | many | TRBV20-1 | TRBD1 | CSARERGQGEQAEAFF | TGCAGTGCTAGAGAACGCGGACAGGGTGAACAGGCTGAAGCTTTCTTT
TRBJ2-7 | NA | TRBV3-1 | TRBD2 | CASSSRESGRFSSYEQYF | TGTGCCAGCAGCTCCCGGGAGAGCGGGAGGTTTAGTTCCTACGAGCAGTACTTC
TRBJ2-1 | NA | TRBV15 | TRBD1 | CATSRSGQLPYNEQFF | TGTGCCACCAGCAGATCGGGACAGCTACCCTACAATGAGCAGTTCTTC
TRBJ2-2 | many | TRBV27 | NA | CASSATRETGELFF | TGTGCCAGCAGTGCAACCCGGGAAACCGGGGAGCTGTTTTTT
TRBJ1-1 | many | TRBV28 | NA | CASRDRLGVMDTEAFF | TGTGCCAGCCGGGATCGGCTCGGGGTAATGGACACTGAAGCTTTCTTT
TRBJ2-7 | many | TRBV6-1 | NA | CASTLSYEQYF | TGTGCCAGCACCCTGAGCTACGAGCAGTACTTC
TRBJ2-5 | many | TRBV20-1 | NA | CSAALRGETQYF | TGCAGTGCCGCCCTAAGGGGAGAGACCCAGTACTTC
TRBJ2-3 | many | TRBV11-1 | TRBD2 | CASSSGLAPTDTQYF | TGTGCCAGCAGCTCCGGACTAGCCCCCACAGATACGCAGTATTTT
TRBJ2-1 | many | TRBV29-1 | NA | CSVAEYNEQFF | TGCAGCGTAGCGGAATACAATGAGCAGTTCTTC
TRBJ1-1 | many | TRBV3-1 | TRBD1 | CASSQDPGTAEAFF | TGTGCCAGCAGCCAAGACCCCGGGACAGCTGAAGCTTTCTTT
TRBJ2-7 | once | TRBV7-2 | TRBD1 | CASRGWDRLAHEQYF | TGTGCCAGTCGCGGTTGGGACAGGCTCGCCCACGAGCAGTACTTC
TRBJ1-1 | many | TRBV18 | NA | CATSLGSNTEAFF | TGTGCCACCTCCCTGGGGTCGAACACTGAAGCTTTCTTT
TRBJ2-1 | many | TRBV11-2 | NA | CASSAGGTRSTGNYNEQFF | TGTGCCAGCAGCGCAGGGGGGACTAGGTCAACGGGGAACTACAATGAGCAGTTCTTC
TRBJ2-7 | many | TRBV4-3 | TRBD1 | CASSQEPRTGAFEQYF | TGCGCCAGCAGCCAAGAACCCCGGACAGGGGCCTTCGAGCAGTACTTC
TRBJ2-1 | many | TRBV7-3 | NA | CASSLHIGRNEQFF | TGTGCCAGCAGCTTACACATAGGTCGCAATGAGCAGTTCTTC
TRBJ2-1 | NA | TRBV11-2 | NA | CASSLEPTGRSYNEQFF | TGTGCCAGCAGCTTAGAACCGACAGGCCGCTCCTACAATGAGCAGTTCTTC
TRBJ1-4 | many | TRBV20-1 | TRBD1 | CSARTGGEKLFF | TGCAGTGCTAGGACAGGGGGTGAAAAACTGTTTTTT
TRBJ2-1 | many | TRBV20-1 | NA | CSARGGFTYNEQFF | TGCAGTGCTAGGGGCGGATTTACTTACAATGAGCAGTTCTTC
TRBJ2-1 | NA | TRBV9 | NA | CASSVDSGPNEQFF | TGTGCCAGCAGCGTAGACAGCGGCCCGAATGAGCAGTTCTTC
TRBJ2-7 | NA | TRBV20-1 | NA | CSARDNTYEQYF | TGCAGTGCTAGGGACAACACATACGAGCAGTACTTC
TRBJ1-6 | NA | TRBV14 | TRBD1 | CASSGQVYNSPLHF | TGTGCCAGCAGCGGACAGGTCTATAATTCACCCCTCCACTTT
TRBJ1-2 | few | TRBV20-1 | TRBD1 | CSSYRQGDYGYTF | TGCAGTTCCTACCGACAGGGGGACTATGGCTACACCTTC
TRBJ1-1 | many | TRBV30 | TRBD1 | CAWNPGQGVTEAFF | TGTGCCTGGAACCCCGGACAGGGGGTCACTGAAGCTTTCTTT
TRBJ1-2 | few | TRBV10-3 | NA | CAISEFTGPRPLNYGYTF | TGTGCCATCAGTGAGTTCACCGGGCCCCGACCCCTTAACTATGGCTACACCTTC
TRBJ2-7 | many | TRBV7-8 | NA | CASSLGFQEREQYF | TGTGCCAGCAGCTTAGGCTTCCAAGAGCGTGAGCAGTACTTC
TRBJ1-5 | many | TRBV6-5 | TRBD1 | CASSYDRGWRQPQHF | TGTGCCAGCAGTTACGACAGGGGGTGGAGGCAGCCCCAGCATTTT